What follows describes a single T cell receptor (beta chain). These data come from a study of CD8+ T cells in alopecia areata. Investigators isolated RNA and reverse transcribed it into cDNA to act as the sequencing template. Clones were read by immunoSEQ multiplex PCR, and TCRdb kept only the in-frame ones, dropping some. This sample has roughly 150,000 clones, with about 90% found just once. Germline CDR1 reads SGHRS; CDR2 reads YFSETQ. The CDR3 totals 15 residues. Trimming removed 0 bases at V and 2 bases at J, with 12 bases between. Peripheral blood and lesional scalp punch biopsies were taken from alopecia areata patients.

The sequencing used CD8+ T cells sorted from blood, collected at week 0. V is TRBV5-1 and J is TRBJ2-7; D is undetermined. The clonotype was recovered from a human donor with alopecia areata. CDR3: CASSLVETETYEQYF. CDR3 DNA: TGCGCCAGCAGCTTGGTAGAGACCGAAACCTACGAGCAGTACTTC.